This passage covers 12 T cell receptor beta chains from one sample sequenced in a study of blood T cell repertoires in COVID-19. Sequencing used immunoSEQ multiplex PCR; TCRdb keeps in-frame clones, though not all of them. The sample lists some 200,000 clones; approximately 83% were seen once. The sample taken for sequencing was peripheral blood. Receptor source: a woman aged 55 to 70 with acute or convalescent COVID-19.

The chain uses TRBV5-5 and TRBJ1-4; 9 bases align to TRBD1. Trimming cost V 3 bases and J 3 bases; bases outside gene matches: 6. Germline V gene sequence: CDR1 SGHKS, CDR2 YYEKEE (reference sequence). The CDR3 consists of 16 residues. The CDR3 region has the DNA TGTGCCAGCAGCTCTTCTGACAGGGGGGCTAATGAAAAACTGTTTTTT. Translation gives CASSSSDRGANEKLFF. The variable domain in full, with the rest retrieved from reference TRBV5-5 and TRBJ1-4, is DAGVTQSPTHLIKTRGQQVTLRCSPISGHKSVSWYQQVLGQGPQFIFQYYEKEERGRGNFPDRFSARQFPNYSSELNVNALLLGDSALYLCASSSSDRGANEKLFFGSGTQLSVL.

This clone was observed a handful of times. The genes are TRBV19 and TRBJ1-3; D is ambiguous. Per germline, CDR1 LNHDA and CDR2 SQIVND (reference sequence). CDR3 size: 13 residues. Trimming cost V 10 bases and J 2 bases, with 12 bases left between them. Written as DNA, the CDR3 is TGTGCCACCTTCCGGGGAGCTGGAAACACCATATATTTT. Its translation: CATFRGAGNTIYF.

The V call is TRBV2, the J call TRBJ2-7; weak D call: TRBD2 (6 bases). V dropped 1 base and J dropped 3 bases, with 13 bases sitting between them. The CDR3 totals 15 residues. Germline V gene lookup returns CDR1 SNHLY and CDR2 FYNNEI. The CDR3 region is CASSEGQWRVYEQYF. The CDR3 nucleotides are TGTGCCAGCAGTGAAGGACAGTGGAGGGTCTACGAGCAGTACTTC. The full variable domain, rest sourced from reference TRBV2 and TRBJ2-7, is EPEVTQTPSHQVTQMGQEVILRCVPISNHLYFYWYRQILGQKVEFLVSFYNNEISEKSEIFDDQFSVERPDGSNFTLKIRSTKLEDSAMYFCASSEGQWRVYEQYFGPGTRLTVT.

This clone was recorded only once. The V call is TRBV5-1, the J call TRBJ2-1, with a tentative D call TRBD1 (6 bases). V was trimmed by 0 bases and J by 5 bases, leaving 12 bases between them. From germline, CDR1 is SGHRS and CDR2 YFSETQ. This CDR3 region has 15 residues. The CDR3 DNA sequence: TGCGCCAGCAGCTTGGTGCAGGGGAGCCACAATGAGCAGTTCTTC. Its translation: CASSLVQGSHNEQFF.

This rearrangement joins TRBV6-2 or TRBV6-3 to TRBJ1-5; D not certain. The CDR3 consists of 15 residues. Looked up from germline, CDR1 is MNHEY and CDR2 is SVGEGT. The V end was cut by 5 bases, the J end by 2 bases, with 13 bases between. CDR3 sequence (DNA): TGTGCCAGCAGTCCCCACGGGGTCGGCAATCAGCCCCAGCATTTT. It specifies CASSPHGVGNQPQHF.

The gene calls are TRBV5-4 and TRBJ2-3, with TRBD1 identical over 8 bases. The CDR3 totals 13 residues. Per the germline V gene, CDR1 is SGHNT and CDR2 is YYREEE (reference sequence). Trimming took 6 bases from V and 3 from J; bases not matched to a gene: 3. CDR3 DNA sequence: TGTGCCAGCAAAACAGGGGGAACAGATACGCAGTATTTT. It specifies CASKTGGTDTQYF.

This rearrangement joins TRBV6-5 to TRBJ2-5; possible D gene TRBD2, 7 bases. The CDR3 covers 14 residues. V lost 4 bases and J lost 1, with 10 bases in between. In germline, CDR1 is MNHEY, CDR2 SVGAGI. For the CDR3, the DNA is TGTGCCAGCAGTTGGGGGGGGCTCCAAGAGACCCAGTACTTC. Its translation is CASSWGGLQETQYF.

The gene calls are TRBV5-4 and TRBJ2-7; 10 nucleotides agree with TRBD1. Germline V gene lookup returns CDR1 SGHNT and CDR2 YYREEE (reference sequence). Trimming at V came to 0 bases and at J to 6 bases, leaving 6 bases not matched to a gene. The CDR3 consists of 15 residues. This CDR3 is CASSLVGQGGIEQYF. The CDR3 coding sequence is TGTGCCAGCAGCTTGGTAGGACAGGGGGGTATCGAGCAGTACTTC.

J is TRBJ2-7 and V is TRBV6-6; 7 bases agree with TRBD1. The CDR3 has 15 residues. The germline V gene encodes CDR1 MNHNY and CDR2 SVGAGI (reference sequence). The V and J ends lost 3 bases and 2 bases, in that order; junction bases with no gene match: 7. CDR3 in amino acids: CASSYKDRDPYEQYF. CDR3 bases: TGTGCCAGCAGTTATAAAGACAGGGACCCCTACGAGCAGTACTTC.

For the CDR3, the DNA is TGCGCCAGCAGCTTGGCGGGGGGGATGTACGAGCAGTACTTC. Translating gives CASSLAGGMYEQYF. The chain combines TRBV5-1 with TRBJ2-7, with TRBD2 matching over 8 bases. The CDR3 loop spans 14 amino acids. V was clipped by 0 bases and J by 4 bases; unmatched bases: 3. From germline, CDR1 is SGHRS and CDR2 YFSETQ.

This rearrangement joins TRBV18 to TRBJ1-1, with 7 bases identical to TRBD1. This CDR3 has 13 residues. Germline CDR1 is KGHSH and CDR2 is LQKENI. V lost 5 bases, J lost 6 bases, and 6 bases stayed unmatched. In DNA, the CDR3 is TGTGCCAGCTCAGAGTCCCAGGGGGCTGAAGCTTTCTTT. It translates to CASSESQGAEAFF.

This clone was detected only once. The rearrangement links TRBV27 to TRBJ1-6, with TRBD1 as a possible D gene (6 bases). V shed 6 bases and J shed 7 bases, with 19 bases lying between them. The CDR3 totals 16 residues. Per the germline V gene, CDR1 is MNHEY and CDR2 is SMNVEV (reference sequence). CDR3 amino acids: CASRQDGRGWNSPLHF. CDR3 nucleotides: TGTGCCAGCAGACAGGACGGCAGGGGTTGGAATTCACCCCTCCACTTT.